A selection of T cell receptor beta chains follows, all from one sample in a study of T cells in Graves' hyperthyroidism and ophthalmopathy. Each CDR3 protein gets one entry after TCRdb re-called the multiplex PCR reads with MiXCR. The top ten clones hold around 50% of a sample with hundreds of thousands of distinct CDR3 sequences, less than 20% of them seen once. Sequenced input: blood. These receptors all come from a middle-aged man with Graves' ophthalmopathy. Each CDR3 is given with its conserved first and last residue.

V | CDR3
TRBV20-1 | CSATPGLAGGYSYEQYF
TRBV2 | CASTGGREQYF
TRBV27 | CASSLSGTYNEQFF
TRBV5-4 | CASSLEVGRGDIQYF
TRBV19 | CASSIAAARGRDTQYF
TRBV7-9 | CASRRVTGNTIYF
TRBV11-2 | CASSLAGHEQYF
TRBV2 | CASKDEAYEQYF
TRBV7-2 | CASSGEGISGYNEQFF
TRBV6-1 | CASRVRAGSPNQPQHF
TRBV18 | CASSRTRTDPEYF
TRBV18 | CASSQGTGGVNEQFF
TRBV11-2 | CASSPGEGTSGRGHEQFF
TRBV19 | CASSTLGGEQYF
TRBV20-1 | CSARGGLAGSYEQYF
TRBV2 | CASSEWRQGSEQFF
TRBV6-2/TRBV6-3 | CATGAGAVSEQYF
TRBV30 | CAWSGTEGSLHF
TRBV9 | CASSVESGRNTEAFF
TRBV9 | CASSVSTGYPYNEQFF
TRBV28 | CASSSGLAITETQYF
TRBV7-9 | CASRRTGGIYGYTF
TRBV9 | CASSVNVHTEAFF
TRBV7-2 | CASTDGETQYF
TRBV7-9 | CASNSTSARHEQYF
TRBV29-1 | CSVRSGGPSGANVLTF
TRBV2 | CASSVLGSTDTQYF
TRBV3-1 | CASSLRTSDNEKLFF
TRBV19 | CASSKRGLGEAFF
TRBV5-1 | CASSRGGVETQYF
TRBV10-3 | CAISETSGTDTQYF
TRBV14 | CASSPSRGFNEQFF
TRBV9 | CASSPQRMNSPLHF
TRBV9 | CASSVRELEREWQFF
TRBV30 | CAWRRGERYTEAFF
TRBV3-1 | CASSLLGREGETQYF
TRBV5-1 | CASSLTGPLREQYF
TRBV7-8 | CASSWTGDRDTEAFF
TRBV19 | CASQNREVGNTGELFF
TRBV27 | CASSWSHGSGTEAFF
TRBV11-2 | CASSLGQNRDF